The clone carrying this T cell receptor beta chain was detected ten times or more. Germline V CDR1 and CDR2: SNHLY, FYNNEI. The CDR3 length is 11 residues. The J segment lost 7 bases and the V segment lost 10 bases, leaving 4 bases of the junction unmatched. This entry belongs to a study of tumor and adjacent non-tumor tissue in lung cancer. Three rounds of nested PCR, following a modified ARM-PCR protocol, produced the TCRbeta library. MiXCR, applied by TCRdb to the multiplex PCR reads, yields one record per CDR3 protein. The sample has roughly 120,000 distinct CDR3 sequences, under 65% seen once. RNA was extracted from bulk tissue without any cell sorting. The normal lung tissue was taken more than 3 cm from the tumor edge. Donors were chemotherapy-naive, newly diagnosed lung cancer surgical patients in China, August–late 2014.

V and J are TRBV2 and TRBJ2-1, with 7 positions matching TRBD1. The TCR sequence derives from a man aged 55 to 70 with non-small cell lung cancer. The sample consisted of distant non-tumor lung tissue. The CDR3 loop is CATGQLNEQFF. The CDR3 DNA reads as TGTGCCACGGGACAGTTGAATGAGCAGTTCTTC.